Listed here are 25 T cell receptor beta chains from one sample, sequenced in a study of vaccination effects on CD4 cells after COVID-19. Their antigens are not known. Clones were sequenced by immunoSEQ multiplex PCR, and TCRdb holds only the in-frame ones, with some missing. The sample gives fewer than 60,000 clones, nearly 80% of which show up once; about 4.4% is in the top ten. Following culture for approximately 11 days, CD4+ T cells were isolated. Participants each got two BNT162b2 or mRNA-1273 vaccine doses. The sequencing used CD4+ T cells from PBMCs cultured without peptide, collected after COVID-19 vaccination. Receptors originate from a human donor who received a COVID-19 vaccine.

The rearrangement uses TRBV30 and TRBJ2-3; 9 bases are shared with TRBD1. Unmatched junction bases numbered 6, after V lost 0 bases and J lost 2 bases. This CDR3 spans 16 amino acids. Germline V gene data show CDR1 as GTSNPN and CDR2 as SVGIG (reference sequence). CDR3 in DNA: TGTGCCTGGAGTGTACGGGACAGGGCCTCCACAGATACGCAGTATTTT. Protein sequence: CAWSVRDRASTDTQYF.

CDR3 coding DNA: TGCGCCAGCAGCTCGGGACAGGGGCACTACGAGCAGTACTTC. Its protein is CASSSGQGHYEQYF. The chain recombines TRBV5-1 with TRBJ2-7, with 10 bases identical to TRBD1. The CDR3 is 14 amino acids. Per germline, CDR1 SGHRS and CDR2 YFSETQ. Trimming at V came to 3 bases and at J to 3 bases, leaving 3 bases not matched to a gene.

The chain has TRBV5-4 and TRBJ2-2; 11 bases line up with TRBD1. The germline gives CDR1 SGHNT, CDR2 YYREEE (reference sequence). There are 16 residues in the CDR3. Losses at the gene ends were 1 base for V and 5 bases for J; bases not matched to a gene: 4. The CDR3 sequence: CASSLMGTGGTGELFF. DNA of the CDR3: TGTGCCAGCAGCTTGATGGGGACAGGGGGGACCGGGGAGCTGTTTTTT.

The chain links TRBV29-1 to TRBJ2-3, with 9 bases that match TRBD1. CDR1 and CDR2 (germline): SQVTM, ANQGSEA. Losses at the gene ends were 5 bases for V and 2 bases for J; bases not matched to a gene: 8. This CDR3 contains 15 residues. CDR3 in amino acids: CSVPGTGNPTDTQYF. The CDR3 DNA reads TGCAGCGTTCCCGGGACAGGGAACCCCACAGATACGCAGTATTTT.

As concerns this clone: Germline and junction disagree at one end, which may indicate a read error. The chain carries TRBV6-1 and TRBJ1-1; unclear D gene. CDR3 length: 12 amino acids. Germline V gene sequence: CDR1 MNHNS, CDR2 SASEGT. The CDR3 sequence is CASREVGTEAFF. DNA for the CDR3: TGTGCCAGCAGAGAAGTAGGAACTGAAGCTTTCTTT.

V usage is TRBV30 and J usage is TRBJ1-5; D is uncertain. CDR3 length: 11 residues. V was pared by 2 bases and J by 9 bases, with 8 bases between. Looked up from germline, CDR1 is GTSNPN and CDR2 is SVGIG (reference sequence). In nucleotides, the CDR3 is TGTGCCTGGAGTAGCACCGGGCCCCAGCATTTT. Residues: CAWSSTGPQHF. Supplemented by reference TRBV30 and TRBJ1-5, the full variable domain reads SQTIHQWPATLVQPVGSPLSLECTVEGTSNPNLYWYRQAAGRGLQLLFYSVGIGQISSEVPQNLSASRPQDRQFILSSKKLLLSDSGFYLCAWSSTGPQHFGDGTRLSIL.

V and J are TRBV19 and TRBJ2-7, with D possibly being TRBD1 (6 bases). The CDR3 consists of 13 residues. V gave up 9 bases and J gave up 6 bases, with 18 bases separating them. Per the germline V gene, CDR1 is LNHDA and CDR2 is SQIVND (reference sequence). CDR3 residues: CASRPTGLGEQYF. In DNA, the CDR3 is TGTGCCAGCCGACCCACAGGGTTAGGCGAGCAGTACTTC.

This clone was picked up one time. The rearrangement joins TRBV10-3 to TRBJ2-3; 8 bases match TRBD2. This CDR3 is 17 amino acids long. J was trimmed by 2 bases and V by 4 bases; bases with no gene match: 11. Germline V CDR1 and CDR2: ENHRY, SYGVKD. The CDR3 sequence: CAISAPSAGGITDTQYF. The CDR3 DNA sequence: TGTGCCATCAGTGCTCCGTCGGCGGGGGGCATCACAGATACGCAGTATTTT.

V gene TRBV18 combines with J gene TRBJ2-7, with a tentative D call TRBD1 (5 bases). V lost 1 base, J lost 1 base, and 8 bases lay in between. The CDR3 length is 14 residues. CDR1 is KGHSH, CDR2 LQKENI, per germline. CDR3 in amino acids: CASSPLAGSYEQYF. CDR3 DNA: TGTGCCAGCTCACCACTGGCAGGGTCCTACGAGCAGTACTTC.

The chain couples TRBV19 to TRBJ1-5; D not certain. The CDR3 spans 12 residues. Germline V gives CDR1 LNHDA, CDR2 SQIVND (reference sequence). V was pared by 6 bases and J by 7 bases, with 10 bases between. The CDR3 DNA is TGTGCCAGTAGGAGGGAGGGACAGCCCCAGCATTTT. It encodes CASRREGQPQHF.

The chain has TRBV30 and TRBJ2-7, with D possibly matching TRBD2 (5 bases). V lost 1 base, J lost 0 bases, and 7 bases lay in between. The CDR3 sequence is 13 residues long. CDR1 and CDR2 from the germline V gene are GTSNPN and SVGIG (reference sequence). CDR3: CAWSDGSSYEQYF. The CDR3 DNA reads TGTGCCTGGAGTGATGGGAGCTCCTACGAGCAGTACTTC.

The chain uses TRBV7-2 and TRBJ2-1, with a tentative D call TRBD1 (5 bases). The germline V gene has CDR1 SGHTA and CDR2 FQGNSA. Trimming took 1 base from V and 8 from J, leaving 9 bases between them. The CDR3 covers 13 residues. The CDR3 DNA sequence: TGTGCCAGCAGCTTAGACAGGAAATATGAGCAGTTCTTC. Its protein product is CASSLDRKYEQFF.

V usage is TRBV27 and J usage is TRBJ2-7; 10 positions agree with TRBD2. Trimming cost V 8 bases and J 0 bases; bases outside gene matches: 10. This CDR3 comprises 16 residues. Looked up from germline, CDR1 is MNHEY and CDR2 is SMNVEV (reference sequence). CDR3 in DNA: TGTGCCAGCGCCCGAACAGGACTAGCGGCCTCCTACGAGCAGTACTTC. Its protein is CASARTGLAASYEQYF.

The genes are TRBV3-1 (or the pseudogene TRBV3-2) and TRBJ2-1; the D is unclear. Germline CDR1 reads LGHDT; CDR2 reads YNNKEL (reference sequence). The length of the CDR3 is 13 residues. V was trimmed by 2 bases and J by 6 bases, leaving 8 bases between them. The CDR3 sequence is CASSQFGTNEQFF. CDR3 in DNA: TGTGCCAGCAGCCAATTCGGTACCAATGAGCAGTTCTTC.

The chain recombines TRBV7-8 with TRBJ2-7; 14 bases are a match to TRBD2. The CDR3 loop spans 18 amino acids. With V trimmed by 3 bases and J by 2 bases, 9 bases remained unmatched. Looked up from germline, CDR1 is SGHVS and CDR2 is FQNEAQ. The CDR3 is CASSFGTGGLAGAYEQYF. CDR3 nucleotide sequence: TGTGCCAGCAGCTTCGGGACAGGGGGACTAGCGGGAGCCTACGAGCAGTACTTC. The whole variable domain, filled in from reference TRBV7-8 and TRBJ2-7, reads GAGVSQSPRYKVAKRGQDVALRCDPISGHVSLFWYQQALGQGPEFLTYFQNEAQLDKSGLPSDRFFAERPEGSVSTLKIQRTQQEDSAVYLCASSFGTGGLAGAYEQYFGPGTRLTVT.

Here the CDR3 DNA reads TGTGCCAGCAGCCCACAGGGGGTAAGCACAGATACGCAGTATTTT. It yields the protein CASSPQGVSTDTQYF. V gene TRBV27 combines with J gene TRBJ2-3, with 8 positions matching TRBD1. The CDR3 totals 15 residues. Trimming took 6 bases from V and 0 from J; bases not matched to a gene: 5. The germline V gene has CDR1 MNHEY and CDR2 SMNVEV (reference sequence).

This clone appeared a single time. The chain links TRBV27 to TRBJ1-6, with TRBD1 as a possible D gene (5 bases). V lost 9 bases, J lost 7 bases, and 16 bases lay in between. The CDR3 sequence is 14 residues long. The germline V gene encodes CDR1 MNHEY and CDR2 SMNVEV (reference sequence). CDR3 protein: CARTIGERNSPLHF. The CDR3 DNA sequence: TGTGCCAGGACTATAGGGGAAAGGAATTCACCCCTCCACTTT.

The J gene is TRBJ2-3, the V gene TRBV7-9; D not certain. This CDR3 has 13 amino acids. V lost 1 base, J lost 1 base, and 3 bases lay in between. Germline values: CDR1 SEHNR, CDR2 FQNEAQ (reference sequence). In DNA, the CDR3 is TGTGCCAGCAGCTTAGTGGGCACAGATACGCAGTATTTT. Its protein is CASSLVGTDTQYF. The whole variable domain, remainder taken from reference TRBV7-9 and TRBJ2-3, is DTGVSQNPRHKITKRGQNVTFRCDPISEHNRLYWYRQTLGQGPEFLTYFQNEAQLEKSRLLSDRFSAERPKGSFSTLEIQRTEQGDSAMYLCASSLVGTDTQYFGPGTRLTVL.

V is TRBV10-3 and J is TRBJ2-5; the D gene is possibly TRBD1 (5 bases). There are 13 residues in the CDR3. The V and J ends lost 5 bases and 5 bases respectively, with 12 bases between them. Germline CDR1 ENHRY, CDR2 SYGVKD. The CDR3 reads CAISTGRPETQYF. In nucleotides, the CDR3 is TGTGCCATCAGTACAGGCCGACCGGAGACCCAGTACTTC.

V gene TRBV14 combines with J gene TRBJ1-1, with 9 bases aligning to TRBD1. J lost 0 bases, V lost 0 bases, and 2 bases had no gene match. Germline CDR1 is SGHDN and CDR2 is FVKESK. This CDR3 spans 16 amino acids. CDR3: CASSQDGDRVNTEAFF. CDR3 bases: TGTGCCAGCAGCCAAGATGGGGACAGGGTGAACACTGAAGCTTTCTTT.

This chain joins TRBV30 and TRBJ1-2; D not resolved. Germline-derived CDR1 and CDR2 are GTSNPN and SVGIG (reference sequence). The CDR3 is 14 amino acids. The ends were cut back, 0 bases at V and 4 bases at J, with 12 bases in the middle. The CDR3: CAWSVWRGGYGYTF. CDR3 sequence (DNA): TGTGCCTGGAGTGTATGGCGGGGAGGCTATGGCTACACCTTC. The complete variable domain, with remaining parts taken from reference TRBV30 and TRBJ1-2, reads SQTIHQWPATLVQPVGSPLSLECTVEGTSNPNLYWYRQAAGRGLQLLFYSVGIGQISSEVPQNLSASRPQDRQFILSSKKLLLSDSGFYLCAWSVWRGGYGYTFGSGTRLTVV.

The V and J genes are TRBV27 and TRBJ2-3, with 9 bases fitting TRBD1. Germline CDR1 and CDR2: MNHEY and SMNVEV (reference sequence). V trimming: 5 bases; J trimming: 1 base; junction bases outside the gene matches: 4. This CDR3 has 15 amino acids. The CDR3: CASSPRTGGTDTQYF. The CDR3 nucleotides read TGTGCCAGCAGTCCGCGGACAGGGGGCACAGATACGCAGTATTTT.

The chain recombines TRBV2 with TRBJ1-2; D gene unclear. Germline V gene sequence: CDR1 SNHLY, CDR2 FYNNEI. Trimming pared 3 bases from V and 3 bases from J, leaving 5 bases between. The CDR3 is made up of 12 amino acids. The CDR3 DNA reads as TGTGCCAGCAGTGAGTTATACTATGGCTACACCTTC. Translating gives CASSELYYGYTF.

This clone showed up just a few times. This chain links TRBV6-4 with TRBJ2-3, with 7 bases lining up with TRBD2. The V segment lost 8 bases and the J segment 2 bases; nucleotides outside the gene matches: 4. Germline CDR1 MRHNA, CDR2 SNTAGT. The CDR3 totals 13 residues. CDR3 region: CASGSGHTDTQYF. Here the CDR3 DNA reads TGTGCCAGCGGTAGCGGGCACACAGATACGCAGTATTTT.

The rearrangement links TRBV5-8 to TRBJ2-7, with D perhaps TRBD2 (6 bases). The CDR3 spans 14 residues. CDR1 SGHTS and CDR2 YDEGEE come from the germline V gene. Trimming removed 4 bases from V and 7 bases from J, with 18 bases in between. Written as DNA, the CDR3 is TGTGCCAGCAGCCGGAGGGCCCCCTCTCAGGAGCAGTACTTC. Protein: CASSRRAPSQEQYF.